A single TCR beta chain is shown here with its context. The method was immunoSEQ multiplex PCR; TCRdb's version includes in-frame clones alone and lacks a portion of them. The sample lists 250,000 to 350,000 clones, approximately 81% occurring once. The data were obtained in a study of blood T cell repertoires in COVID-19. This CDR3 spans 13 amino acids. V shed 6 bases, J shed 4 bases, and the junction held 4 bases outside the gene matches. The rearrangement joins TRBV12-3 or TRBV12-4 to TRBJ2-5, with 8 bases fitting TRBD2. Material: PBMCs or T cells enriched from blood (not recorded which). The sequence derives from a woman between 45 and 60 years old who had recovered from COVID-19. The CDR3 region has the DNA TGTGCCAGCAGGATAGCGGGAAGAGAGACCCAGTACTTC. It is translated as CASRIAGRETQYF.